These 21 T cell receptor beta chains were all obtained from the same sample, sequenced in a study of control samples from healthy donors and cancer patients (TCRdb year 2020). The library was made by the immunoSEQ multiplex PCR assay. TCRdb took over this immuneACCESS table, retaining in-frame rearrangements with V and J assigned. Such tables are incomplete; in checked studies, under half of the missing clones stem from an unresolved V gene, and the remainder is unexplained. This sample gives roughly 120,000 clones in total; 85% to 95% of them show up just once. The top ten constitute around 1.6% of the sample. Sequences were obtained from PBMCs. These receptors all come from a man between 50 and 59 years old with head and neck cancer.

The rearrangement joins TRBV5-6 to TRBJ2-5; 8 nucleotides match TRBD1. CDR1 and CDR2 from the germline V gene are SGHDT and YYEEEE. This CDR3 contains 16 residues. Trimming removed 2 bases from V and 9 bases from J; junction bases left unmatched: 15. The chain's CDR3 is CASSFTGGFLLGAQYF. CDR3 bases: TGTGCCAGCAGCTTTACAGGGGGTTTCCTGCTAGGGGCCCAGTACTTC.

The chain couples TRBV4-1 to TRBJ1-6; 11 positions match TRBD1. The V gene end was trimmed by 5 bases and the J gene end by 9 bases; junction bases not matched to a gene: 12. Per germline, CDR1 MGHRA and CDR2 YSYEKL. This CDR3 is built from 17 residues. In DNA form, the CDR3 reads TGCGCCAGCAGCGGGACAGGGGGAGAAGTTGTGTCTTCACCCCTCCACTTT. It codes for CASSGTGGEVVSSPLHF.

The rearrangement uses TRBV2 and TRBJ1-1, with 9 bases matching TRBD1. The V gene end was trimmed by 11 bases and the J gene end by 0 bases; junction bases not matched to a gene: 4. There are 13 residues in the CDR3. CDR1 SNHLY and CDR2 FYNNEI come from the germline V gene. Here the CDR3 DNA reads TGTGCCGGGGGACAGGGCATGAACACTGAAGCTTTCTTT. The encoded protein is CAGGQGMNTEAFF. Combining the CDR3 with reference TRBV2 and TRBJ1-1 gives the whole variable domain EPEVTQTPSHQVTQMGQEVILRCVPISNHLYFYWYRQILGQKVEFLVSFYNNEISEKSEIFDDQFSVERPDGSNFTLKIRSTKLEDSAMYFCAGGQGMNTEAFFGQGTRLTVV.

The J gene is TRBJ1-1, the V gene TRBV7-9, with 8 bases that match TRBD1. J gave up 4 bases and V 2 bases, and 6 bases lay outside the gene matches. CDR1 SEHNR and CDR2 FQNEAQ come from the germline V gene (reference sequence). The length of the CDR3 is 15 residues. CDR3 protein: CASSLMGQVSTEAFF. Here the CDR3 DNA reads TGTGCCAGCAGCTTAATGGGACAGGTATCCACTGAAGCTTTCTTT. Full variable domain (rest looked up from reference TRBV7-9 and TRBJ1-1): DTGVSQNPRHKITKRGQNVTFRCDPISEHNRLYWYRQTLGQGPEFLTYFQNEAQLEKSRLLSDRFSAERPKGSFSTLEIQRTEQGDSAMYLCASSLMGQVSTEAFFGQGTRLTVV.

The sample holds a few counts of this clone. The rearrangement joins TRBV5-5 to TRBJ2-6; D remains unclear. The germline gives CDR1 SGHKS, CDR2 YYEKEE (reference sequence). This CDR3 is built from 19 residues. The V and J ends lost 0 bases and 0 bases respectively, with 16 bases between them. This CDR3 is CASSLGLGSLSSGANVLTF. CDR3 coding DNA: TGTGCCAGCAGCTTGGGATTGGGCTCCCTAAGCTCTGGGGCCAACGTCCTGACTTTC.

The chain carries TRBV28 and TRBJ2-5; D might be TRBD1 (5 bases). The CDR3 runs to 15 residues. The V end was cut by 6 bases, the J end by 5 bases, with 19 bases between. In germline, CDR1 is MDHEN, CDR2 SYDVKM. The CDR3 here is CASSPSIGAGETQYF. The CDR3 nucleotides read TGTGCCAGCAGCCCCTCGATAGGGGCAGGTGAGACCCAGTACTTC.

This rearrangement joins TRBV5-1 to TRBJ2-5, with 10 positions matching TRBD2. The CDR3 is made up of 17 amino acids. In germline, CDR1 is SGHRS, CDR2 YFSETQ. Trimming at V came to 0 bases and at J to 2 bases, leaving 7 bases not matched to a gene. CDR3 in amino acids: CASSLASIAGGQETQYF. CDR3 sequence (DNA): TGCGCCAGCAGCTTGGCCTCTATAGCGGGGGGTCAAGAGACCCAGTACTTC.

V and J are TRBV7-8 and TRBJ1-2; possibly TRBD1 for D (6 bases). Trimming took off 2 bases at V and 8 bases at J, with 15 bases between the two ends. The CDR3 covers 14 residues. Per germline, CDR1 SGHVS and CDR2 FQNEAQ. In DNA, the CDR3 is TGTGCCAGCAGCTTATCTCTGGGGGCCATAGGCTACACCTTC. Translating it yields CASSLSLGAIGYTF.

V is TRBV6-2 or TRBV6-3 and J is TRBJ1-5, with 7 bases fitting TRBD1. The CDR3 spans 16 residues. The junction had 12 bases not matched to a gene; V was cut back by 4 bases and J by 6 bases. CDR1 and CDR2 from the germline V gene are MNHEY and SVGEGT. The CDR3 region is CASSLGTATGGQPQHF. CDR3 sequence (DNA): TGTGCCAGCAGTTTAGGGACAGCGACGGGTGGTCAGCCCCAGCATTTT.

The V call is TRBV4-2, the J call TRBJ1-2, with TRBD1 identical over 10 bases. Germline trimming cut 3 bases from V and 4 bases from J; bases unmatched to any gene: 5. Germline loops: CDR1 LGHNA, CDR2 YNFKEQ. CDR3 length: 15 amino acids. The CDR3 spells CASSQLTGGSYGYTF. Written as DNA, the CDR3 is TGTGCCAGCAGCCAGCTGACAGGGGGCTCCTATGGCTACACCTTC.

Written as DNA, the CDR3 is TGTGCCAGCAGTTTCCGGACTAGCGGGGGGGTTGAGCAGTTCTTC. Encoded protein: CASSFRTSGGVEQFF. The gene calls are TRBV6-5 and TRBJ2-1, with 15 bases fitting TRBD2. This CDR3 spans 15 amino acids. The V segment lost 4 bases and the J segment 9 bases; nucleotides outside the gene matches: 4. The germline V gene has CDR1 MNHEY and CDR2 SVGAGI.

The V call is TRBV30, the J call TRBJ1-3, with 7 positions matching TRBD1. With 2 bases clipped from V and 4 bases from J, the junction kept 14 bases outside the gene matches. Germline assignment: CDR1 GTSNPN and CDR2 SVGIG (reference sequence). There are 17 residues in the CDR3. CDR3 region: CAWSMWTGPAGGNTIYF. CDR3 DNA sequence: TGTGCCTGGAGTATGTGGACAGGCCCCGCCGGAGGAAACACCATATATTTT.

This clone was seen only once. The chain joins TRBV5-1 to TRBJ2-3; D unresolved. Per the germline V gene, CDR1 is SGHRS and CDR2 is YFSETQ. This CDR3 spans 15 amino acids. The V gene lost 0 bases and the J gene lost 1 base, with 9 bases spanning the gap. The CDR3 loop is CASSLGAWGTDTQYF. For the CDR3, the DNA is TGCGCCAGCAGCTTGGGGGCTTGGGGCACAGATACGCAGTATTTT. Looking up the rest from reference TRBV5-1 and TRBJ2-3 gives the full variable domain: KAGVTQTPRYLIKTRGQQVTLSCSPISGHRSVSWYQQTPGQGLQFLFEYFSETQRNKGNFPGRFSGRQFSNSRSEMNVSTLELGDSALYLCASSLGAWGTDTQYFGPGTRLTVL.

In its sample, this clone was seen once. The chain carries TRBV5-1 and TRBJ1-5; D call uncertain. The germline gives CDR1 SGHRS, CDR2 YFSETQ. V was clipped by 2 bases and J by 0 bases, with 6 bases between them. This CDR3 region has 14 residues. The CDR3 sequence is CASSLAGSNQPQHF. The CDR3 nucleotides read TGCGCCAGCAGCTTAGCGGGTAGCAATCAGCCCCAGCATTTT.

This chain uses TRBV5-1 with TRBJ2-3; no clear D. Germline V gene sequence: CDR1 SGHRS, CDR2 YFSETQ. Trimming removed 4 bases from V and 3 bases from J, with 9 bases in between. The CDR3 is 13 amino acids. The CDR3 sequence: CASSLTPTDTQYF. CDR3 in DNA: TGCGCCAGCAGCCTCACGCCGACAGATACGCAGTATTTT.

The genes are TRBV6-5 and TRBJ2-2; 10 positions agree with TRBD1. The V and J ends lost 5 bases and 7 bases, in that order; junction bases with no gene match: 7. The germline V gene has CDR1 MNHEY and CDR2 SVGAGI. The CDR3 loop spans 15 amino acids. The CDR3 is CASSRTGGIVGELFF. The CDR3, as DNA: TGTGCCAGCAGTCGGACAGGGGGGATAGTCGGGGAGCTGTTTTTT.

V usage is TRBV6-5 and J usage is TRBJ2-3; D perhaps matches TRBD1 (6 bases). CDR1 is MNHEY and CDR2 is SVGAGI in the germline V gene. The CDR3 sequence is 16 residues long. V lost 4 bases, J lost 4 bases, and 18 bases lay in between. The CDR3 sequence: CASSLQGTEAADTQYF. The CDR3 DNA is TGTGCCAGCAGTTTACAGGGAACCGAGGCCGCAGATACGCAGTATTTT.

The chain recombines TRBV10-3 with TRBJ2-1; the match to TRBD1 covers 9 bases. From germline, CDR1 is ENHRY and CDR2 SYGVKD. Trimming removed 6 bases from V and 5 bases from J; junction bases left unmatched: 14. The CDR3 totals 17 residues. The CDR3 loop reads CAIRDSGTGNGHNEQFF. The CDR3 DNA follows: TGTGCCATCAGGGACTCCGGGACAGGGAACGGGCACAATGAGCAGTTCTTC.

This rearrangement joins TRBV3-1 (or the pseudogene TRBV3-2) to TRBJ1-5, with D possibly TRBD1 on 5 matching bases. V lost 4 bases and J lost 5, with 9 bases in between. CDR1 LGHDT and CDR2 YNNKEL come from the germline V gene (reference sequence). The CDR3 sequence is 13 residues long. CDR3 loop: CASSRSGDQPQHF. The CDR3 DNA is TGTGCCAGCAGCCGATCGGGGGATCAGCCCCAGCATTTT.

This chain's CDR3 is CASKLGHVRETQYF. CDR3 in DNA: TGTGCCAGCAAACTCGGACATGTCCGGGAGACCCAGTACTTC. V is TRBV2 and J is TRBJ2-5; maybe TRBD1 (5 bases). Germline V lookup: CDR1 SNHLY, CDR2 FYNNEI. The V end lost 7 bases, the J end lost 5 bases, and 17 bases lay between the germline ends. The CDR3 covers 14 residues. The entire variable domain, with the rest obtained from reference TRBV2 and TRBJ2-5, is as follows: EPEVTQTPSHQVTQMGQEVILRCVPISNHLYFYWYRQILGQKVEFLVSFYNNEISEKSEIFDDQFSVERPDGSNFTLKIRSTKLEDSAMYFCASKLGHVRETQYFGPGTRLLVL.

The V gene is TRBV30, the J gene TRBJ2-1; no firm D call. Trimming left V 2 bases short and J 5 bases short, with 13 bases between. In germline, CDR1 is GTSNPN, CDR2 SVGIG (reference sequence). The CDR3 sequence is 14 residues long. CDR3 protein: CAWSRMDGNNEQFF. The CDR3 DNA reads as TGTGCCTGGAGTAGGATGGATGGGAACAATGAGCAGTTCTTC.